This entry concerns a single TCR beta chain. No antigen is known for it. The repertoire was sequenced with immunoSEQ multiplex PCR; TCRdb's copy has only in-frame clones and lacks some. There are around 38,000 clones in the sample, with 7.6% held by the top ten. This sample was included in a study of T cells in women clearing cervical HPV infection. For the study at large: Case blood was drawn when the lesion was first found; control blood after infection became undetectable.

Study-wide points: CIN3+ cases had significantly higher TCR repertoire richness than controls, but evenness did not differ.

The sequenced sample was blood buffy coat. The sequence derives from a woman aged 18-70 years with a cervical HPV16 infection that either progressed to CIN3+ or cleared (not recorded which).

The part of the CDR3 DNA that was read is TGTGCCAGCAGTGACCTCAGAGATCAGCCC. Protein sequence: CASSDLRDQP. The CDR3 as a whole reads CASSDLRDQPQHF. This rearrangement joins TRBV2 to TRBJ1-5; D gene unclear. Read data end 3 residues before the CDR3 end; the end is taken from the germline J gene. CDR1 is SNHLY and CDR2 is FYNNEI in the germline V gene. CDR3 size: 13 residues. The V gene lost 3 bases and the J gene lost 5 bases, with 8 bases spanning the gap.